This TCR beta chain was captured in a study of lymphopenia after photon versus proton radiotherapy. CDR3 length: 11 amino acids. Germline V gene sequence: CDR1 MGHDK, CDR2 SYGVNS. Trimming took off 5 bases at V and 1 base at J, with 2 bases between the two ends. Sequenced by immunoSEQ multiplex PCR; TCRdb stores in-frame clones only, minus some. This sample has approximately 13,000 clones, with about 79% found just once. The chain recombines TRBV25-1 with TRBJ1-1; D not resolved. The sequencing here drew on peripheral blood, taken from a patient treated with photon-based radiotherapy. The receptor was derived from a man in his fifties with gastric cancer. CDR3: CASSRNTEAFF. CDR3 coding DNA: TGTGCCAGCAGTAGGAACACTGAAGCTTTCTTT.